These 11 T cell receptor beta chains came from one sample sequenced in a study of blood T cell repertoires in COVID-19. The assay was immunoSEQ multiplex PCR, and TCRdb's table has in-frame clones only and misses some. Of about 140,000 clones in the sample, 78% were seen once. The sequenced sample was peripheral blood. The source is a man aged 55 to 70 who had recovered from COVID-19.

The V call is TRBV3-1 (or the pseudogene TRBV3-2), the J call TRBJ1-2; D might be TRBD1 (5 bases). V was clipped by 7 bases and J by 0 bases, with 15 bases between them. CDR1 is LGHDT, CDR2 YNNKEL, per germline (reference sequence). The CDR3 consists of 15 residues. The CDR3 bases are TGTGCCAGCAAGGTCTTACAGGCCACTAACTATGGCTACACCTTC. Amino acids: CASKVLQATNYGYTF.

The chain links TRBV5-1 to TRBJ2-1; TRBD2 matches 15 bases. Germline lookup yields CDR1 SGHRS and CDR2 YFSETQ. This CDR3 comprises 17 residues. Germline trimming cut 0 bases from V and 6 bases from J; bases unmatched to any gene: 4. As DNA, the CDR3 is TGCGCCAGCAGCTTGGCCGGGACTAGCGGGGGGTCCAATGAGCAGTTCTTC. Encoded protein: CASSLAGTSGGSNEQFF. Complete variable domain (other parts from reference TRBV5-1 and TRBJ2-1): KAGVTQTPRYLIKTRGQQVTLSCSPISGHRSVSWYQQTPGQGLQFLFEYFSETQRNKGNFPGRFSGRQFSNSRSEMNVSTLELGDSALYLCASSLAGTSGGSNEQFFGPGTRLTVL.

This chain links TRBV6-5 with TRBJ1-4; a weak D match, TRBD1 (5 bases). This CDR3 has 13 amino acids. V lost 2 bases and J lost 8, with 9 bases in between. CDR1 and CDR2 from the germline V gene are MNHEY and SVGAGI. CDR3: CASSYGGGEKLFF. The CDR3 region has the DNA TGTGCCAGCAGTTACGGGGGGGGAGAAAAACTGTTTTTT.

The CDR3 sequence: CASSRGSGYEQYF. The DNA for the CDR3 is TGTGCCAGCAGCCGCGGGTCCGGGTACGAGCAGTACTTC. The V call is TRBV28, the J call TRBJ2-7; D might be TRBD2 (5 bases). Between the trimmed V and J ends, which lost 6 bases and 4 bases, there was a span of 13 bases. Germline V gene lookup returns CDR1 MDHEN and CDR2 SYDVKM. The CDR3 spans 13 residues.

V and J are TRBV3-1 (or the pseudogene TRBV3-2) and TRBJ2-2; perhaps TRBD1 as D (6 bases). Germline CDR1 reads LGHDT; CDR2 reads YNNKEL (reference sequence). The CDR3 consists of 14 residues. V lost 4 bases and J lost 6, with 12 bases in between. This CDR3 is CASSPLGAAGELFF. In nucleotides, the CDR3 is TGTGCCAGCAGCCCCTTGGGGGCCGCCGGGGAGCTGTTTTTT.

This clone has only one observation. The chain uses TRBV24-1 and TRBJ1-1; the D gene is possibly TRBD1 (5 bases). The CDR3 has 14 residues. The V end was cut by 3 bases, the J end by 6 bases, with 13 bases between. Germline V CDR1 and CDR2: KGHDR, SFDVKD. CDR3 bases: TGTGCCACCAGTGATCCTCGGAGGGGCGCTGAAGCTTTCTTT. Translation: CATSDPRRGAEAFF.

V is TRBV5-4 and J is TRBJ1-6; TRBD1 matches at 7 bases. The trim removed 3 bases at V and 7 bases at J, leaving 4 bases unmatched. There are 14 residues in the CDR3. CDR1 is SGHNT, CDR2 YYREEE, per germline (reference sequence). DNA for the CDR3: TGTGCCAGCAGCTCCGACAGGGCGAATTCACCCCTCCACTTT. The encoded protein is CASSSDRANSPLHF. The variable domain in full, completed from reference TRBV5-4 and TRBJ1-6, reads ETGVTQSPTHLIKTRGQQVTLRCSSQSGHNTVSWYQQALGQGPQFIFQYYREEENGRGNFPPRFSGLQFPNYSSELNVNALELDDSALYLCASSSDRANSPLHFGNGTRLTVT.

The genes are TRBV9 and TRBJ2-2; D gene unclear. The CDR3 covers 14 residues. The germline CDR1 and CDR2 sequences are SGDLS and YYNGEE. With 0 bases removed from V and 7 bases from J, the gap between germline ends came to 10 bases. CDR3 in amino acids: CASSVDHSGGELFF. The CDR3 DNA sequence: TGTGCCAGCAGCGTAGACCATTCCGGCGGGGAGCTGTTTTTT.

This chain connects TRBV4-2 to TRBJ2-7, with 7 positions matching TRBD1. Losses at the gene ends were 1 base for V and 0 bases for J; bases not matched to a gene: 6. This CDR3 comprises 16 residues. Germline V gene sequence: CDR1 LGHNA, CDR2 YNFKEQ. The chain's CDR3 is CASSQALGTDSYEQYF. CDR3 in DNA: TGTGCCAGCAGCCAAGCGCTTGGGACAGACTCCTACGAGCAGTACTTC.

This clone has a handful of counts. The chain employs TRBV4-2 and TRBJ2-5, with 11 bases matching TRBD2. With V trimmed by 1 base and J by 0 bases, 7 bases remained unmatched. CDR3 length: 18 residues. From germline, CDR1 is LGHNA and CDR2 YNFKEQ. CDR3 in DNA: TGTGCCAGCAGCCAAGTGGCTACTAGCGGGGGTTACCAAGAGACCCAGTACTTC. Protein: CASSQVATSGGYQETQYF.

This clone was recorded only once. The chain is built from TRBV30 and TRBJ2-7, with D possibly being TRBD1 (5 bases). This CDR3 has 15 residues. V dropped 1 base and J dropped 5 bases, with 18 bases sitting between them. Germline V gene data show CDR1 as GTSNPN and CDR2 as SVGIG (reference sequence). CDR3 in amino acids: CAWSEGHIIPHEQYF. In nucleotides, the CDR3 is TGTGCCTGGAGTGAGGGGCACATAATCCCTCACGAGCAGTACTTC.